This record looks at one TCR beta chain sequence and its context. This clonotype was detected ten times or more. Its specific antigen is unknown. Base qualities are missing; no much larger clone stands one base away. Counted from cysteine to phenylalanine, this CDR3 has 13 amino acids. Only the CDR3 region is kept as DNA, spanning 39 bases read in frame from base 1. CDR1 is given as SGHRS and CDR2 as YFSETQ, both from the germline V gene. Relative to germline, V is 2 bases shorter and J is 2 bases shorter, with 5 bases between their ends. TCRB libraries were built from RNA via three nested multiplex PCR rounds using a modified ARM-PCR protocol with multiple V-beta primers and a C-beta primer. TCRB-specific cDNA was synthesized from 0.45 to 0.6 ug total RNA with ProtoScript II Reverse Transcriptase and a C-beta primer. No unique molecular identifiers were described for the TCRB libraries. In the third PCR, barcodes and adapters were added over about 25 cycles with Deep VentR (exo-) polymerase, and the 250-500 bp bands were then gel purified. TCRB libraries were sequenced with 250 bp paired-end reads on an Illumina HiSeq 2500. The authors processed their data as follows. The reads were cleaned with Trimmomatic, merged with FLASH and assigned V, D and J segments with MiGEC before being analyzed in VDJtools. VDJtools was used to calculate the Shannon-Wiener diversity index, which quantified repertoire diversity. TCRdb reprocessing: public reads trimmed at Q25 with fastp, clones called with MiXCR, in-frame beta chains kept. CDR3 protein duplicates are merged, each entry listing the most common genes and DNA. These V and J calls originate from TCRdb's pipeline instead of the authors' own analysis. The sample data list about 10,000 distinct CDR3 sequences, and roughly 71% of these were observed just once. The top ten clones comprise approximately 41% of the sample.

The data belong to a study of tumor-infiltrating lymphocytes in glioblastoma multiforme (dated by TCRdb to about 2017). Some background on the complete study: To test whether intratumoral genomic heterogeneity fosters TIL diversity, the study jointly examined somatic mutations, TIL diversity and immune response activity. Results and caveats for the whole study, not just this receptor: RNA-based TCR sequencing may distort clone frequencies because T cells carry unequal numbers of TCR transcripts. T cells were not sorted into functional subsets, which the authors noted as a future improvement. Generalizability is limited because the TCR and somatic mutation analysis included only one glioblastoma patient.

The AllPrep DNA/RNA mini kit was used to purify genomic DNA and total RNA at the same time from each of the approximately 9 tumor samples. OD 260/280 ratios above 1.9 and RNA integrity numbers above 6.5 were observed for all RNA. The clonotype was recovered from a male donor with glioblastoma. The chain is encoded by TRBV5-1 joined to TRBJ1-5; the D gene identity is not certain. Sequencing was performed on brain tumor tissue. CDR3 reads: CASSFEGNQPQHF. The DNA is TGCGCCAGCAGCTTTGAGGGCAATCAGCCCCAGCATTTT.